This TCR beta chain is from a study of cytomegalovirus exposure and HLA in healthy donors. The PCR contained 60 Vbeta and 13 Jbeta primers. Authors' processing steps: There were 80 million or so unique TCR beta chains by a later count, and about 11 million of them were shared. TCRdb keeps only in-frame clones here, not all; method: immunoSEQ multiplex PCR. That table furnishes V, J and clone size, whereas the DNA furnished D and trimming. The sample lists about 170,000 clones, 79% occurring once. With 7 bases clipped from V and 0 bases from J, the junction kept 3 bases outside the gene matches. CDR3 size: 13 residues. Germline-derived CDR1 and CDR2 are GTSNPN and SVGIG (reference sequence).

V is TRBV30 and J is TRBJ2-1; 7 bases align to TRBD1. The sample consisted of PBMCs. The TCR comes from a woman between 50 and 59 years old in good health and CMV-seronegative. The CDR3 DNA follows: TGTGCCTTGGACAGGAGCTCCTACAATGAGCAGTTCTTC. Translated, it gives CALDRSSYNEQFF.